The sequence of this T cell receptor (beta chain) was determined in a study of cytomegalovirus exposure and HLA in healthy donors. A remark on this clone: At one end the junction does not follow the germline gene, possibly because of a read error.

The CDR3 runs 14 residues. Germline V gene lookup returns CDR1 SGHRS and CDR2 YFSETQ. The PCR contained 60 Vbeta and 13 Jbeta primers. Data came from immunoSEQ multiplex PCR; TCRdb stores just in-frame clones and leaves some out. Of roughly 260,000 clones in the sample, 80% to 90% are singletons; the top ten hold roughly 2%. Healthy donors of bone marrow made up the group. Material: PBMCs. The chain combines TRBV5-1 with TRBJ1-1; D is ambiguous. This clonotype was obtained from a woman aged 40-49 years in good health and CMV-seropositive. DNA for the CDR3: TGCGCCACCAGCGTCGGAGAATACACGGCTGAAGCTTTCTTT. It specifies CATSVGEYTAEAFF.